This T cell receptor beta chain was observed in a study of shared clonotypes between healthy human individuals. Study-level results: An expected dependence of interdonor clonotype sharing on sequencing depth was noted.

Healthy HIV-negative adults with no recent acute infections or vaccinations were recruited as donors. Regarding this clone: Its antigen is currently unknown. The same CDR3 is also encoded by other DNA sequences in this sample.

CDR3 length equals 13 residues. V lost 4 bases to trimming and J lost 3 bases, with 10 bases between them. Germline V lookup: CDR1 SGHRS, CDR2 YFSETQ. Sequencing was performed with immunoSEQ multiplex PCR; in TCRdb, only in-frame clones are kept and a portion is missing. The sample yields millions of clones, about 92% seen once. Input material: naive CD4+ T cells sorted from blood. As to subset: CD45RA+ positively selected. V and J are TRBV5-1 and TRBJ2-5, with no clear D. This TCR was recovered from a man aged 18 to 30 in good health. The CDR3 sequence: CASSPGPKETQYF. The DNA for the CDR3 is TGCGCCAGCAGCCCCGGCCCAAAAGAGACCCAGTACTTC.